This T cell receptor (beta chain) was recorded in a study of T cells in Graves' hyperthyroidism and ophthalmopathy. Whole-study context: Once the initial diagnosis was made, peripheral blood was obtained before any treatment.

Trimming shortened V by 2 bases and J by 8 bases, and 9 bases separated the two germline ends. Looked up from germline, CDR1 is ENHRY and CDR2 is SYGVKD. The CDR3 length is 13 residues. Thyroid ultrasound, orbital computed tomography, clinical symptoms, and serum thyroxine and TRAb underpinned diagnoses. TCR beta CDR3 regions were amplified from RNA. The HTBI primer set served for first-round RT-PCR of the TCR CDR3. TCRdb reprocessed the multiplex PCR reads with MiXCR, giving one entry per CDR3 protein. This sample has roughly 800,000 distinct CDR3 sequences, with 35% to 45% found just once. The TCR was taken from a man between 18 and 29 years old with Graves' hyperthyroidism. The material sequenced was blood. The chain employs TRBV10-3 and TRBJ1-4; D may be TRBD1 (5 bases). The CDR3 region is CAISEARAEKLFF. Here the CDR3 DNA reads TGTGCCATCAGTGAGGCCAGGGCCGAAAAACTGTTTTTT.